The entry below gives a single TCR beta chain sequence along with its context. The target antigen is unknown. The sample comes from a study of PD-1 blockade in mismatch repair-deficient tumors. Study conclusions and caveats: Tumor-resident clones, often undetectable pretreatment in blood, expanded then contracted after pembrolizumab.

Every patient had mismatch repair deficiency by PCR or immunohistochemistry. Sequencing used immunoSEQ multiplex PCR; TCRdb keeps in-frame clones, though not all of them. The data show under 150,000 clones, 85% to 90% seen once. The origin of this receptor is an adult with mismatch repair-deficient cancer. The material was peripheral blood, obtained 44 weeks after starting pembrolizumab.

This chain's CDR3 is CAWSLGGPGSEQYF. The CDR3 region has the DNA TGTGCCTGGAGTCTGGGAGGGCCAGGTTCCGAGCAGTACTTC. The genes are TRBV30 and TRBJ2-7; TRBD2 matches 7 bases. V gave up 2 bases and J gave up 6 bases; unmatched junction bases: 10. The CDR3 is 14 residues long. Germline V CDR1 and CDR2: GTSNPN, SVGIG (reference sequence).